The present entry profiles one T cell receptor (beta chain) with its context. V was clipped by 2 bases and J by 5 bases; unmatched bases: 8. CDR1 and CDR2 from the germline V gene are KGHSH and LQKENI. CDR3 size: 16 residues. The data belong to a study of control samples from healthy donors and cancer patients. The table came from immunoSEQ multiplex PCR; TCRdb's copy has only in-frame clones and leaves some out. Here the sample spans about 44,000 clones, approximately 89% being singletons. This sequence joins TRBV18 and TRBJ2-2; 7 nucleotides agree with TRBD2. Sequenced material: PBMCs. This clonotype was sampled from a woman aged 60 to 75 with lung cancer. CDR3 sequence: CASSPAGEVRTGELFF. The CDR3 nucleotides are TGTGCCAGCTCACCAGCGGGAGAAGTCAGGACCGGGGAGCTGTTTTTT.